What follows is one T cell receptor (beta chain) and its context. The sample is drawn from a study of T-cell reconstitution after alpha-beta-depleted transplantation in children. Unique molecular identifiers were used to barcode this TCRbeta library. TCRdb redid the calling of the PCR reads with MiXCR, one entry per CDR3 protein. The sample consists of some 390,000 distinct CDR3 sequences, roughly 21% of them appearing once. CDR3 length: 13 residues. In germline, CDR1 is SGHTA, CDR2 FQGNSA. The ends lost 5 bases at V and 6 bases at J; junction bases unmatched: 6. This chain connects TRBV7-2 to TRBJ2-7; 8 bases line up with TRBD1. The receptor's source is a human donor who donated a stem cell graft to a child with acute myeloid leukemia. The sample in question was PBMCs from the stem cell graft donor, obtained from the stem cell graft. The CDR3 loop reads CASSHGQGFEQYF. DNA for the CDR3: TGTGCCAGCAGCCACGGACAGGGCTTCGAGCAGTACTTC.